A single sample gave rise to the 10 T cell receptor beta chains below, sequenced in a study of tumor-infiltrating lymphocytes in localized non-small cell lung cancer. The data were produced by immunoSEQ multiplex PCR, yet TCRdb's version contains in-frame clones alone and is incomplete. The sample shows about 12,000 clones, approximately 80% of them seen only once. The source material was lung tumor tissue. These receptors were collected from a human donor with non-small cell lung cancer.

The rearrangement links TRBV4-3 to TRBJ2-5; the D gene is possibly TRBD1 (5 bases). The CDR3 runs 14 residues. With 2 bases removed from V and 5 bases from J, the gap between germline ends came to 12 bases. The germline CDR1 and CDR2 sequences are LGHNA and YSLEER. CDR3 sequence reads: CASSQQQDLETQYF. The CDR3 coding sequence is TGCGCCAGCAGCCAACAACAGGATCTTGAGACCCAGTACTTC.

The chain has TRBV6-4 and TRBJ2-1; TRBD2 agrees at 11 bases. CDR1 and CDR2 (germline): MRHNA, SNTAGT. The CDR3 spans 14 residues. The V gene end was trimmed by 3 bases and the J gene end by 8 bases; junction bases not matched to a gene: 3. Here the CDR3 reads CASSETSGGDEQFF. The CDR3 region has the DNA TGTGCCAGCAGTGAAACTAGCGGGGGCGATGAGCAGTTCTTC.

The genes are TRBV6-7 and TRBJ1-5; D is uncertain. TRBV6-7 is placed among ORFs of uncertain function. The CDR3 has 14 residues. The ends were cut back, 2 bases at V and 1 base at J, with 6 bases in the middle. The CDR3 sequence is CASSYQWSNQPQHF. CDR3 in DNA: TGTGCCAGCAGTTACCAGTGGAGCAATCAGCCCCAGCATTTT.

CDR3 protein: CASSGPRQGMTGYTF. The CDR3 DNA is TGTGCCAGCAGCGGTCCGCGACAGGGGATGACGGGCTACACCTTC. The V and J genes are TRBV6-5 and TRBJ1-2; 8 bases match TRBD1. V gave up 6 bases and J gave up 8 bases; unmatched junction bases: 14. CDR3 size: 15 residues. The germline V gene encodes CDR1 MNHEY and CDR2 SVGAGI.

V is TRBV10-3 and J is TRBJ1-6; 9 bases agree with TRBD1. Germline V gene lookup returns CDR1 ENHRY and CDR2 SYGVKD. The CDR3 has 17 residues. After removal of 5 bases from V and 7 bases from J, the junction contained 12 bases not matched to a gene. CDR3 residues: CAISPGQGRSRNSPLHF. The CDR3 coding sequence is TGTGCCATCAGTCCGGGACAGGGACGCTCAAGGAATTCACCCCTCCACTTT.

The chain carries TRBV5-5 and TRBJ1-6; D might be TRBD1 (5 bases). CDR1 and CDR2 (germline): SGHKS, YYEKEE (reference sequence). V gave up 1 base and J gave up 7 bases, with 12 bases separating them. The CDR3 runs 15 residues. CDR3 DNA sequence: TGTGCCAGCAGCTTGTCTGGGGCCCGGAATTCACCCCTCCACTTT. This codes for CASSLSGARNSPLHF.

V gene TRBV9 combines with J gene TRBJ2-7; D call uncertain. The germline V and J ends were trimmed by 2 bases and 0 bases, with 9 bases remaining between them. The CDR3 sequence is 14 residues long. Germline-derived CDR1 and CDR2 are SGDLS and YYNGEE. CDR3 sequence (DNA): TGTGCCAGCAGCGTCCACGACGACTCCTACGAGCAGTACTTC. It codes for CASSVHDDSYEQYF.

V is TRBV5-1 and J is TRBJ2-7, with D possibly matching TRBD2 (5 bases). CDR1 and CDR2 (germline): SGHRS, YFSETQ. With 0 bases removed from V and 4 bases from J, the gap between germline ends came to 11 bases. This CDR3 region has 14 residues. The CDR3 DNA sequence: TGCGCCAGCAGCTTGGCGGCGGGTGCGTACGAGCAGTACTTC. Translating gives CASSLAAGAYEQYF. Together with reference TRBV5-1 and TRBJ2-7, the CDR3 gives the full variable domain: KAGVTQTPRYLIKTRGQQVTLSCSPISGHRSVSWYQQTPGQGLQFLFEYFSETQRNKGNFPGRFSGRQFSNSRSEMNVSTLELGDSALYLCASSLAAGAYEQYFGPGTRLTVT.

This sequence joins TRBV6-1 and TRBJ2-7; D perhaps matches TRBD1 (5 bases). The CDR3 has 15 amino acids. V was trimmed by 4 bases and J by 1 base, leaving 14 bases between them. Germline V gene data show CDR1 as MNHNS and CDR2 as SASEGT. Here the CDR3 DNA reads TGTGCCAGCAGTGTAGGACAAGGGCCTTCCTACGAGCAGTACTTC. Its translation is CASSVGQGPSYEQYF.

The chain links TRBV7-8 to TRBJ2-1, with D uncertain. The CDR3 consists of 16 residues. V was pared by 1 base and J by 2 bases, with 12 bases between. CDR1 and CDR2 (germline): SGHVS, FQNEAQ. The DNA of the CDR3 is TGTGCCAGCAGCTTAGTCGGTGGTACCCCCTACAATGAGCAGTTCTTC. Translated: CASSLVGGTPYNEQFF.